This T cell receptor (beta chain) was recorded in a study of cytomegalovirus exposure and HLA in healthy donors. Study results and caveats: V- and J-gene trimming in TCR beta was tied to a missense DCLRE1C variant by an analysis performed later. Common viral pathogens seemed to be connected with several of the most significant clusters, according to a later analysis.

The CDR3 length is 15 residues. V lost 1 base and J 3 bases, leaving 13 bases between the germline ends. Germline lookup yields CDR1 SGHRS and CDR2 YFSETQ. Researchers ran the PCR with 60 Vbeta and 13 Jbeta primers. Sequenced by immunoSEQ multiplex PCR; TCRdb stores in-frame clones only, minus some. Of 210,000 or so clones listed, 77% are singletons. This clone was counted between two and nine times. Its antigen is as yet unknown. This TCR derives from a woman aged 60 to 75 in good health and CMV-seropositive. The V call is TRBV5-1, the J call TRBJ1-2, with D maybe TRBD1 (5 bases). Sequencing was performed on PBMCs. The CDR3 nucleotides are TGCGCCAGCAGCTTGCTGTCGGGGGGGGACTATGGCTACACCTTC. This sequence encodes CASSLLSGGDYGYTF.